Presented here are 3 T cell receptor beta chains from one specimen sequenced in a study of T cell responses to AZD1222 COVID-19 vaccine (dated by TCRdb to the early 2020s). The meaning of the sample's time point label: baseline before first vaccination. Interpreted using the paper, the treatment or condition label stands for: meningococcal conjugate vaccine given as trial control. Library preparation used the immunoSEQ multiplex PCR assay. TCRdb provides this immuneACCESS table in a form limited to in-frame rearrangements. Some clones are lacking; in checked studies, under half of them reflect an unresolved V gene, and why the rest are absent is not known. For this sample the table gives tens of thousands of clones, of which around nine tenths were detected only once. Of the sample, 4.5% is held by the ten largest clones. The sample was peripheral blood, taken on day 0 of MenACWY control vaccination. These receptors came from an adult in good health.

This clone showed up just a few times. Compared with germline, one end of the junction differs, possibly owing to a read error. The CDR3 region has the DNA TGCGCCAGCAGCTGGGCCGCCTCCAACAATGAGCAGTTCTTC. It encodes CASSWAASNNEQFF. This chain uses TRBV5-1 with TRBJ2-1; no firm D call. The CDR3 covers 14 residues. Germline CDR1 SGHRS, CDR2 YFSETQ.

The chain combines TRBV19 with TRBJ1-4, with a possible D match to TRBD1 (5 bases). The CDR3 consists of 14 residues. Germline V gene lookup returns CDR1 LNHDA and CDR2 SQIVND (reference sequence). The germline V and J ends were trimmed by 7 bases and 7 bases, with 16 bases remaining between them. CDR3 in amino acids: CASTLGEAGEKLFF. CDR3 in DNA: TGTGCCAGTACCTTAGGGGAGGCAGGTGAAAAACTGTTTTTT.

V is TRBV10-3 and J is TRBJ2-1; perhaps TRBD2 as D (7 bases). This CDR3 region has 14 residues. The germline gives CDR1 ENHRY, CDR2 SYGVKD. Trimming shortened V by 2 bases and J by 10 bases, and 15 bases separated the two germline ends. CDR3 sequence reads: CAISEEAGEGEQFF. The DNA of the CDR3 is TGTGCCATCAGTGAGGAGGCAGGGGAGGGCGAGCAGTTCTTC.